This T cell receptor beta chain originates from a study of T cells in narcolepsy. Overall study context: Enrolled donors included narcolepsy type 1 or type 2 patients and healthy controls.

This table comes from immunoSEQ multiplex PCR, and its TCRdb copy is limited to in-frame clones, with some not included. The table records 37,000 or so clones, about 85% of them present only once. As regards this clone: The target antigen is unknown.

Study-level results: Reportedly, autoreactive clonotypes were serially detected in patients' blood but not controls'. Comparing one patient's CSF and blood CD4+ clonotypes highlighted HCRT- and TRIB2-specific autoreactive clonotypes.

V dropped 1 base and J dropped 0 bases, with 10 bases sitting between them. The CDR3 runs to 16 residues. Germline values: CDR1 KGHSH, CDR2 LQKENI. This clonotype originated in a human donor with narcolepsy. The sample comprised CD45RA- memory CD4+ T cells from PBMCs. The chain joins TRBV18 to TRBJ1-3; D gene uncertain. This chain's CDR3 is CASSPRRADSGNTIYF. Here the CDR3 DNA reads TGTGCCAGCTCACCACGAAGAGCAGACTCTGGAAACACCATATATTTT.